The clone carrying this TCR beta chain was observed once. The data derive from a study of technical replicates of blood from a few donors. Some clones are missing from TCRdb's copy, which holds only in-frame ones; the method was immunoSEQ multiplex PCR. The table records about 68,000 clones, 95% to 97% of them present only once. The ends were cut back, 7 bases at V and 4 bases at J, with 11 bases in the middle. Germline lookup yields CDR1 SEHNR and CDR2 FQNEAQ (reference sequence). The CDR3 covers 12 residues. This clonotype originated in a human donor in good health. The J gene is TRBJ2-7, the V gene TRBV7-9; D remains ambiguous. Sequenced sample: T cells isolated from PBMCs. The CDR3 coding sequence is TGTGCCAGCACCTCTTACTTGTACGAGCAGTACTTC. It specifies CASTSYLYEQYF.